Each of the 3 T cell receptor beta chains below was sequenced from the same sample in a study of T cell responses to AZD1222 COVID-19 vaccine. Profiling relied on immunoSEQ multiplex PCR, and the TCRdb table lists in-frame clones only, not all of them. The sample shows 100,000 to 150,000 clones, 87% of them seen only once. This specimen was peripheral blood, taken on day 0 of AZD1222 vaccination. The receptor set was obtained from an adult in good health.

The V gene is TRBV5-5, the J gene TRBJ2-5, with 8 positions matching TRBD2. V gave up 4 bases and J gave up 3 bases; unmatched junction bases: 11. The CDR3 has 16 amino acids. In germline, CDR1 is SGHKS, CDR2 YYEKEE (reference sequence). CDR3 coding DNA: TGTGCCAGCAGCCTCCGGGGGGGCCCTCTTAAAGAGACCCAGTACTTC. Translation: CASSLRGGPLKETQYF.

This chain uses TRBV9 with TRBJ1-5; D call uncertain. The CDR3 is 16 amino acids. Germline CDR1 reads SGDLS; CDR2 reads YYNGEE. Deletions cut 4 bases from V and 3 bases from J, with 17 bases between. The CDR3 DNA reads TGTGCCAGCAGCCCCCAACGAGACGGCCTCAATCAGCCCCAGCATTTT. Translated, it gives CASSPQRDGLNQPQHF.

The chain carries TRBV28 and TRBJ1-1; no firm D call. CDR3 length equals 17 residues. From germline, CDR1 is MDHEN and CDR2 SYDVKM. Trimming shortened V by 4 bases and J by 2 bases, and 20 bases separated the two germline ends. CDR3 region: CASSSPPFWSFNTEAFF. The CDR3 DNA sequence: TGTGCCAGCAGTTCCCCGCCTTTTTGGTCGTTTAACACTGAAGCTTTCTTT.